One and the same sample provided the 2 T cell receptor beta chains below, sequenced in a study of CD8+ T cells in alopecia areata listed by TCRdb under 2018. Pooled mouse cutaneous lymph node cells were stained for CD4, CD8alpha, NKG2D, NKG2ACE and other markers, then sorted on a BD Influx. Receptor amplification or capture employed the immunoSEQ multiplex PCR assay. RNA was extracted from all samples and reverse transcribed into cDNA, which served as template for TCR sequencing. TCRdb took over this immuneACCESS table, retaining in-frame rearrangements with V and J assigned. Such tables are incomplete; in checked studies, under half of the missing clones stem from an unresolved V gene, and the remainder is unexplained. The table puts approximately 280,000 clones in this sample, none counted just once. The biggest ten clones account for 1.2% of the sample. Sequenced material: CD4+ T cells sorted from a lymph node. These receptors were collected from a C3H/HeJ mouse with alopecia areata. Mice in this strain carry MHC haplotype H2-k.

In this sample, this clone turned up a few times. Each gene name is a mouse one. The CDR3 goes on 4 residues after the read ends, and that part is filled in from the germline J gene. This specimen includes other DNA sequences encoding the same CDR3. This chain joins TRBV13-1 and TRBJ2-3; 8 nucleotides align to TRBD2. Germline V lookup: CDR1 NSHNY, CDR2 SYGAGN. CDR3 length: 16 residues. The V and J ends lost 1 base and 0 bases, in that order; junction bases with no gene match: 4. CDR3 DNA, as far as it was read: TGTGCCAGCAGTGATTCTGGGGGGACTAGTGCAGAA. It translates to CASSDSGGTSAE. The whole CDR3 protein is CASSDSGGTSAETLYF.

This clone appeared a few times. Germline and genes: mouse. This CDR3 is also generated by other DNA sequences in the sample. The CDR3 sequence is CTCSADPGASAETLYF. The sequenced CDR3 bases are TGCACCTGCAGTGCAGATCCTGGGGCTAGTGCAGAA. The chain has TRBV1 and TRBJ2-3; D perhaps matches TRBD2 (6 bases). From the germline J gene comes the end of the CDR3, since the read stops 4 residues before it. Germline loops: CDR1 NSQYPW, CDR2 LRSPGD (reference sequence). The CDR3 loop spans 16 amino acids. V lost 0 bases and J 0 bases, leaving 10 bases between the germline ends.